These 3 T cell receptor beta chains came from one sample sequenced in a study of cytomegalovirus exposure and HLA in healthy donors listed by TCRdb under 2017. The library was generated by the immunoSEQ multiplex PCR assay. For the multiplex PCR, a mixture combining 60 forward primers for TCR Vbeta segments and 13 reverse primers for TCR Jbeta segments was used. This immuneACCESS table, as held by TCRdb, lists in-frame sequences with V and J called but not all clones. Of the missing ones, under half trace to an unresolved V gene in checked studies; the others have no known cause. The table for this sample lists over 150,000 clones; 75% of them were counted only once. 2.5% to 3% of the sample is in the top ten clones. The specimen was PBMCs. The receptors shown here come from a woman aged 45-60 years in good health and CMV-seropositive.

About this clone itself: This same CDR3 is encoded by further DNA sequences in the sample. V gene TRBV9 combines with J gene TRBJ2-1; possibly TRBD1 for D (6 bases). The CDR3 runs to 15 residues. With 3 bases removed from V and 0 bases from J, the gap between germline ends came to 10 bases. CDR1 is SGDLS, CDR2 YYNGEE, per germline. CDR3 protein: CASSASGDSYNEQFF. CDR3 DNA sequence: TGTGCCAGCAGCGCATCAGGGGACTCCTACAATGAGCAGTTCTTC.

This clone was detected only a few times. The gene calls are TRBV19 and TRBJ1-6; D gene uncertain. The germline gives CDR1 LNHDA, CDR2 SQIVND (reference sequence). V shed 8 bases and J shed 5 bases, with 13 bases lying between them. This CDR3 has 14 residues. CDR3 coding DNA: TGTGCCAGTCGCGACGGCCGGGATAATTCACCCCTCCACTTT. Translation gives CASRDGRDNSPLHF.

The CDR3 DNA sequence: TGTGCCAGCAGTCTAACCCCCTACAATGAGCAGTTCTTC. It translates to CASSLTPYNEQFF. The chain links TRBV27 to TRBJ2-1, with D unresolved. The CDR3 has 13 amino acids. CDR1 MNHEY and CDR2 SMNVEV come from the germline V gene (reference sequence). V was cut by 5 bases and J by 2 bases, with 7 bases left in between.